Below are 8 T cell receptor beta chains sequenced from a single sample in a study of blood T cells in healthy people across ages. Through a sample-barcoded 5' primer and a J-beta primer mix, a second PCR was run for roughly 6 to 12 cycles. Each CDR3 protein gets one entry after TCRdb re-called the 5' RACE reads with MiXCR. Of around 670,000 distinct CDR3 sequences listed, about 30% are singletons. The sample comprised blood. The source of these receptors is a woman aged 80 or older in good health.

In this sample, this clonotype turned up many times. CDR3 protein: CASSRDRTKNIQYF. The CDR3 DNA follows: TGCGCCAGCAGCAGGGACAGGACCAAAAACATTCAGTACTTC. The rearrangement joins TRBV5-1 to TRBJ2-4; TRBD1 matches 8 bases. Germline V CDR1 and CDR2: SGHRS, YFSETQ. V was pared by 4 bases and J by 2 bases, with 2 bases of the junction left unmatched. The CDR3 consists of 14 residues.

The rearrangement joins TRBV9 to TRBJ2-3; D unresolved. The CDR3 has 13 amino acids. V shed 3 bases and J shed 2 bases, with 7 bases lying between them. Germline CDR1 and CDR2: SGDLS and YYNGEE. For the CDR3, the DNA is TGTGCCAGCAGCGCGATATCCACAGATACGCAGTATTTT. Protein: CASSAISTDTQYF.

The chain joins TRBV30 to TRBJ2-7; 11 nucleotides match TRBD1. V gave up 2 bases and J gave up 3 bases; unmatched junction bases: 6. The germline V gene encodes CDR1 GTSNPN and CDR2 SVGIG (reference sequence). The CDR3 is 15 residues long. This chain's CDR3 is CAWSSGTGGSYEQYF. CDR3 bases: TGTGCCTGGAGTTCCGGGACAGGGGGTAGCTACGAGCAGTACTTC.

V and J are TRBV20-1 and TRBJ1-1; TRBD1 aligns across 7 bases. The CDR3 has 14 amino acids. Germline V lookup: CDR1 DFQATT, CDR2 SNEGSKA (reference sequence). The ends lost 5 bases at V and 2 bases at J; junction bases unmatched: 8. The CDR3 DNA reads as TGCAGTGCTGTAGCCGGGACAGATAACACTGAAGCTTTCTTT. Protein product: CSAVAGTDNTEAFF.

The rearrangement joins TRBV12-3 or TRBV12-4 to TRBJ1-1; D is undetermined. The CDR3 contains 13 residues. The germline V and J ends were trimmed by 5 bases and 6 bases, with 13 bases remaining between them. CDR3 loop: CASSPGPRPEAFF. DNA for the CDR3: TGTGCCAGCAGTCCGGGCCCGCGACCTGAAGCTTTCTTT.

The rearrangement links TRBV2 to TRBJ2-7, with D possibly matching TRBD2 (5 bases). Trimming took 1 base from V and 3 from J, leaving 10 bases between them. CDR1 and CDR2 (germline): SNHLY, FYNNEI. The CDR3 spans 14 residues. CDR3 loop: CASSEGETRYEQYF. In DNA, the CDR3 is TGTGCCAGCAGTGAAGGGGAGACGCGCTACGAGCAGTACTTC.

This clonotype has a count of ten or more. The V gene is TRBV6-6, the J gene TRBJ2-3, with 8 positions matching TRBD1. Trimming at V came to 6 bases and at J to 2 bases, leaving 13 bases not matched to a gene. The length of the CDR3 is 17 residues. Germline V gene lookup returns CDR1 MNHNY and CDR2 SVGAGI (reference sequence). The CDR3 region has the DNA TGTGCCAGCAGCTACAGGAGACAGGGGAGCGACACAGATACGCAGTATTTT. Protein product: CASSYRRQGSDTDTQYF.

The chain has TRBV19 and TRBJ2-3, with D unclear. The CDR3 length is 15 residues. Germline V gene sequence: CDR1 LNHDA, CDR2 SQIVND (reference sequence). The V end lost 2 bases, the J end lost 0 bases, and 9 bases lay between the germline ends. CDR3 coding DNA: TGTGCCAGTAGTATAACGGTGACGAGCACAGATACGCAGTATTTT. Translated: CASSITVTSTDTQYF.